Here is one T cell receptor (beta chain) with its context. Then a second PCR, running roughly 7 to 11 cycles, was carried out with a sample-barcoded 5' primer and a J-beta primer mix. Each CDR3 protein gets one entry after TCRdb re-called the 5' RACE reads with MiXCR. The data show around 900,000 distinct CDR3 sequences, with roughly 51% seen just once and roughly a fifth held by the top ten. Unmatched junction bases numbered 4, after V lost 3 bases and J lost 4 bases. Germline CDR1 reads MGHDK; CDR2 reads SYGVNS. The CDR3 loop spans 14 amino acids. This record comes from a study of blood T cells in healthy people across ages.

The source material was blood. The chain is built from TRBV25-1 and TRBJ1-1; 8 nucleotides line up with TRBD1. This TCR was recovered from a woman aged 60-70 years in good health. CDR3 nucleotide sequence: TGTGCCAGCAGTGAGAACAGGGGGGTCACTGAAGCTTTCTTT. As protein: CASSENRGVTEAFF.